This T cell receptor (beta chain) was observed in a study of blood T cell repertoires in COVID-19. About the research overall: The analysed material was cDNA or gDNA that came from T cells, B-cell-depleted T cells, or PBMCs.

Those who participated ranged in age from about 18 to 89 years and resided in 20 to 30 US areas. The V gene's germline CDR1 is LNHDA and CDR2 SQIVND (reference sequence). The CDR3 spans 14 residues. After removal of 6 bases from V and 4 bases from J, the junction contained 5 bases not matched to a gene. The authors' processing: Reference gene primer amplification in the assay estimated nucleated cell counts. Libraries were prepared by immunoSEQ multiplex PCR; TCRdb keeps only in-frame clonotypes and omits some of them. That table furnishes V, J and clone size, whereas the DNA furnished D and trimming. The repertoire holds a few hundred thousand clones, about 81% seen once, with around 4.1% in the top ten.

The source of this sequence is a man aged 25-40 years with acute COVID-19. Sequencing input: PBMCs or T cells enriched from blood (not recorded which). V and J are TRBV19 and TRBJ1-2; 10 nucleotides line up with TRBD1. The CDR3 sequence: CASRGTGDVYGYTF. CDR3 nucleotide sequence: TGTGCCAGTAGGGGGACAGGGGACGTCTATGGCTACACCTTC.